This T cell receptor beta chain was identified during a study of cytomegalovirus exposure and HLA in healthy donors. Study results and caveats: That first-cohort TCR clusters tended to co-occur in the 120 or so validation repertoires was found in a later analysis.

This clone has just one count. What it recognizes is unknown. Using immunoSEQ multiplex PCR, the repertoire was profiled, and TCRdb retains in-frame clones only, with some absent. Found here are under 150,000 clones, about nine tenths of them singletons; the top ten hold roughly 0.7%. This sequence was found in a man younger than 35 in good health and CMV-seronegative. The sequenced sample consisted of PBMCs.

The CDR3 loop reads CASSLEGLAGGLGETQYF. The CDR3 coding sequence is TGTGCCAGCAGCTTAGAGGGACTAGCGGGGGGCCTAGGGGAGACCCAGTACTTC. The chain uses TRBV7-6 and TRBJ2-5; 15 bases map to TRBD2. This CDR3 has 18 residues. The germline CDR1 and CDR2 sequences are SGHVS and FNYEAQ. The V and J ends lost 1 base and 5 bases, in that order; junction bases with no gene match: 8.